The rows below give T cell receptor beta chains drawn from one sample of a study of human T cells and chemical hapten exposure. Via MiXCR, TCRdb re-called the RACE reads, giving one row per CDR3 protein. This sample yields tens of thousands of distinct CDR3 sequences, of which approximately 11% are seen a single time; 3.5% to 4.5% belongs to the top ten. This specimen consisted of whole blood, obtained in connection with sensitization to the hapten diphenylcyclopropenone (DPC). These TCRs come from a woman aged 45-65 years with alopecia areata. Some clones in this sample may be carry-over from other donors' samples. Each CDR3 is given with its conserved first and last residue. D genes are given only for firm matches. Rows may omit the clone size; those that give it use once, few, many or a size class.

>TRBD2|TRBJ2-4|few|TRBV28
TGTGCCAGCAGTTTAGGGACTAGCGGGGGCTTCCGGTACATTCAGTACTTC
CASSLGTSGGFRYIQYF
>TRBD1|TRBJ2-7|-|TRBV9
TGTGCCAGCAGCGAACAGGGGAACTACGAGCAGTACTTC
CASSEQGNYEQYF
>TRBD1|TRBJ1-5|-|TRBV20-1
TGCAGTGCTAGGGAGGACAGGGGCGTTTATAGCAATCAGCCCCAGCATTTT
CSAREDRGVYSNQPQHF
>-|TRBJ2-1|-|TRBV10-3
TGTGCCATCAGTGAGGGAGGCAATGAGCAGTTCTTC
CAISEGGNEQFF
>TRBD2|TRBJ2-3|few|TRBV7-8
TGTGCCAGCAGCCTAAGGGGAGGGGTCGGCCCAGATACGCAGTATTTT
CASSLRGGVGPDTQYF
>-|TRBJ1-3|few|TRBV6-5
TGTGCCAGCAAGCGGGGCAGCTTACTTAGAAACACCATATATTTT
CASKRGSLLRNTIYF
>-|TRBJ2-6|-|TRBV28
TGTGCCAGCAGTTTGCAGGAGGCGACTAGACCTGGCGGGGCCAACGTCCTGACTTTC
CASSLQEATRPGGANVLTF
>-|TRBJ1-3|many|TRBV7-9
TGTGCCAGCAGATTTGCAGGGAGCTCTGGAAACACCATATATTTT
CASRFAGSSGNTIYF
>-|TRBJ1-1|many|TRBV12-3/TRBV12-4
TGTGCCAGCAGTCCTCCCACCACTGAAGCTTTCTTT
CASSPPTTEAFF
>-|TRBJ2-3|-|TRBV7-6
TGTGCCAGCAGCTTTCTTGGGGCCACAGATACGCAGTATTTT
CASSFLGATDTQYF
>-|TRBJ2-1|many|TRBV20-1
TGCAGTGCTAGAGATCCGAGCAACCGAATCAATGAGCAGTTCTTC
CSARDPSNRINEQFF
>TRBD1|TRBJ1-3|many|TRBV9
TGTGCCAGCAGCGCAGGGGGCCTGGGAAACACCATATATTTT
CASSAGGLGNTIYF
>-|TRBJ1-2|-|TRBV6-5
TGTGCCAGCACCTCCCTATTGGGGCAGGGAGGCTATGGCTACACCTTC
CASTSLLGQGGYGYTF
>TRBD2|TRBJ2-7|few|TRBV6-5
TGTGCCAGCAGTTACGGGCTAGCGGGAGGGCGAGAGCAGTACTTC
CASSYGLAGGREQYF
>-|TRBJ1-5|-|TRBV3-1
TGTGCCAGCAGCTTAGGACCGGGGGGGAATCAGCCCCAGCATTTT
CASSLGPGGNQPQHF
>-|TRBJ2-3|few|TRBV6-6
TGTGCCAGCAGTAAACCACAGGGTTCGGATACGCAGTATTTT
CASSKPQGSDTQYF
>-|TRBJ1-1|many|TRBV11-2
TGTGCCAGCAGCTTATTTCGGGTGAACACTGAAGCTTTCTTT
CASSLFRVNTEAFF
>TRBD2|TRBJ2-7|few|TRBV18
TGTGCCAGCTCACCGGGACTAGCGGGATTGCGGGTCGAGCAGTACTTC
CASSPGLAGLRVEQYF
>-|TRBJ2-3|many|TRBV7-2
TGTGCCAGCAGCATTAGTAGCGATACGCAGTATTTT
CASSISSDTQYF
>TRBD1|TRBJ1-2|many|TRBV6-1
TGTGCCAGCAGTGAAGTCAATTGGGACAGGGGAAAGGAGGCGAATGGCTACACCTTC
CASSEVNWDRGKEANGYTF
>TRBD2|TRBJ2-2|-|TRBV7-6
TGTGCCAGCAGCCCGGAGACTAGCGGCTTCACCGGGGAGCTGTTTTTT
CASSPETSGFTGELFF
>-|TRBJ2-5|many|TRBV28
TGTGCCAGCGGTCCCGGGAAGCGAGAGACCCAGTACTTC
CASGPGKRETQYF
>-|TRBJ1-1|many|TRBV6-2/TRBV6-3
TGTGCCAGCAGAGGACGGGGAAACACTGAAGCTTTCTTT
CASRGRGNTEAFF
>-|TRBJ2-7|-|TRBV2
TGTGCCAGCAGTAACACATTAAGCTCCTACGAGCAGTACTTC
CASSNTLSSYEQYF
>-|TRBJ2-2|many|TRBV7-2
TGTGCCAGCAACCACAGGACCGGGGAGCTGTTTTTT
CASNHRTGELFF
>-|TRBJ2-5|few|TRBV11-2
TGTGCCAGCCTAGCGAAAGAGACCCAGTACTTC
CASLAKETQYF
>-|TRBJ2-7|many|TRBV5-1
TGCGCCAGCAGCTTGGACAGCCATACTACCTACGAGCAGTACTTC
CASSLDSHTTYEQYF
>TRBD2|TRBJ2-1|many|TRBV7-6
TGTGCCAGCAGCTTAGTAGCGGGGGTCCGGAATGAGCAGTTCTTC
CASSLVAGVRNEQFF
>TRBD2|TRBJ2-1|many|TRBV20-1
TGCAGTGCTACGAGCTGGCCCCCTAGCGGGGGACACAATGAGCAGTTCTTC
CSATSWPPSGGHNEQFF